The TCR beta chain described here comes from a study of brain metastases from non-small cell lung cancer. The CDR3 extends over 15 amino acids. Germline V lookup: CDR1 SGHKS, CDR2 YYEKEE (reference sequence). V gave up 4 bases and J gave up 5 bases; unmatched junction bases: 6. Libraries were prepared by immunoSEQ multiplex PCR; TCRdb keeps only in-frame clonotypes and omits some of them. The sample lists 1,500 to 2,000 clones, around 90% occurring once. This receptor was identified in a donor at least 40 years old with non-small cell lung cancer. Specimen: tumor-adjacent normal tissue. J is TRBJ2-5 and V is TRBV5-5; 12 bases are shared with TRBD2. The CDR3 DNA follows: TGTGCCAGCAGCCACCTGCTAGCGGGAGGGGAGACCCAGTACTTC. It codes for CASSHLLAGGETQYF.